This TCR beta chain was sequenced in a study of cytomegalovirus exposure and HLA in healthy donors. Background on the study: Caucasian-associated ancestry cluster membership applied to 75% to 85% of around 400 genotyped donors.

The CDR3 spans 12 residues. Germline V CDR1 and CDR2: SGDLS, YYNGEE. V lost 3 bases, J lost 6 bases, and 8 bases lay in between. The PCR used 60 Vbeta and 13 Jbeta primers. Authors' methods: A later analysis tallied some 84 million unique TCR beta chains, roughly 11 million of them shared. This table comes from immunoSEQ multiplex PCR, and its TCRdb copy is limited to in-frame clones, with some not included. From that table come the V and J calls and clone size; the DNA was used to work out D and trimming. The sample has fewer than 250,000 clones; around 79% are singletons. Notes on this clone: Its target is unknown.

Study conclusions and caveats: In all likelihood, a cluster of highly shared sequence variants was a sequencing artifact. Among TCR sequences, most were rare, though some public TCRs appeared in many donors.

This rearrangement joins TRBV9 to TRBJ2-3; weak D call: TRBD1 (6 bases). Sequences were obtained from PBMCs. This receptor was obtained from a woman aged 18-29 years in good health and CMV-seronegative. In DNA form, the CDR3 reads TGTGCCAGCAGCGGGGGGCCGGATACGCAGTATTTT. Residues: CASSGGPDTQYF.